This TCR beta chain was recorded in a study of cytomegalovirus exposure and HLA in healthy donors (dated by TCRdb to 2015 to 2018). Background on the whole study: According to an earlier analysis of around 600 of the donors, some 170 million T cells yielded 90 million to 130 million unique TCR beta sequences and 276 Gb of sequence data. An early release covering 550 to 650 HLA-typed donors comprised about 290 gigabases of sequencing data and approximately 80 million unique TCR sequences. Among the roughly 370 genotyped donors, around 79% belonged to the genetic ancestry cluster associated with self-reported Caucasian donors. The study was designed to test whether signatures of past pathogen exposure could be identified by cataloging public T cell receptors. The study used immunosequencing to profile the T cell repertoires of under 700 subjects and linked those repertoires to cytomegalovirus serostatus. A separate validation cohort of over a hundred different subjects was used in addition to the approximately 700-subject first cohort. High-throughput TCR immunosequencing, statistical association of individual TCRs with disease status, and machine learning were combined to predict cytomegalovirus infection status. A later analysis re-analyzed previously published TCR beta repertoires from 666 donors and added high-resolution HLA genotyping to study TCR occurrence patterns. The later analysis used no new phenotypic data to find candidate immune exposures, relying instead on TCR beta sequences and their occurrence across donors. To decide whether each TCR beta V gene segment behaved as functional or pseudogenic, an earlier analysis of some 600 of the donors relied on high-throughput TCR beta sequencing. Alongside the repertoire data, information on donor age, sex, ethnicity and CMV serostatus was compiled. A later genetic analysis used genome-wide SNP genotypes for about 60% of the 666 donors, treating that subset as a discovery cohort. All discovery cohort repertoires had been generated using a single sequencing platform. Class I and class II HLA loci were covered by the typing at four-digit resolution. The number of donors typed differed by locus, with roughly 629-640 for A, B, C, DRB1 and DQB1, roughly 520 for DQA1, some 570 for DPA1, and approximately 470 for DPB1. Five DR-DQ haplotypes were treated as single units for association and clustering because of strong linkage in the cohort. Among some 400 genotyped donors of the cohort, an average of approximately 240,000 unique TCR beta nucleotide sequences was sequenced per donor, of which about 18% were non-productive.

Results and caveats for the whole study, not just this receptor: The only immune exposure information available for the cohort was CMV serostatus. At a false discovery rate of 0.05, a later analysis linked under 20,000 TCR beta sequences to specific HLA alleles. The authors suggested that the approach could potentially be generalized to other disease states and immunological phenotypes. Some IMGT-functional V segments, including TRBV6-2 and TRBV6-3, could not be distinguished by the 87-base-pair reads and were therefore excluded. This cohort had only TCR beta chains sequenced, and the lack of alpha or paired-chain data limited which features could be detected. Because counts were too low, roughly 18 rarely observed V segments, including chromosome 9 orphons, were left out of the earlier analysis of roughly 600 of the donors. Roughly uniform sequencing depth across donors was assumed in presence/absence analyses, although this assumption may not hold. Several of the top co-occurrence clusters appeared to be linked to parvovirus B19, influenza, CMV and Epstein-Barr virus, according to a later analysis. According to a later analysis, TCR association rates differed among HLA loci, with DRB1 alleles showing the most associated TCRs and HLA-C alleles showing the fewest. The study listed 170 or so TCR beta chains as associated with cytomegalovirus. Strong co-occurrence of HLA alleles, especially DR and DQ, made assigning TCR associations to individual alleles difficult. A further reported finding was that TCR beta sequences accurately predicted the HLA-A and HLA-B alleles for most subjects in the first cohort. Most TCR sequences were seen in very few donors, while some public TCRs were found in many individuals. A group of highly shared sequence variants was considered likely to be a technical artifact of the sequencing pipeline. In a later analysis, most CMV-associated TCR beta chains were found to appear HLA-restricted, with HLA associations seemingly driven largely by CMV exposure. A later genetic analysis associated a missense DCLRE1C variant with V-gene and J-gene trimming of TCR beta chains, and an independent cohort replicated the association. Cytomegalovirus status was reported to be diagnosed by the classifier with high specificity and sensitivity in both the original and validation cohorts. Because HLA typing was unavailable for some donors at each locus, only the typed subset was used in association tests. In vitro tests confirmed that a few of the cytomegalovirus-associated TCR beta chains recognize cytomegalovirus antigens. A later analysis found that HLA-associated TCR beta chains were more clonally expanded and had lower generation probabilities than equally common non-associated chains. In an earlier analysis of roughly 560 of the donors, most TCR beta V segments were observed in productive rearrangements about 90% or about 30% of the time, broadly matching IMGT annotations. According to a later genetic analysis, donors in an Asian-associated ancestry cluster had fewer N-insertions in productive TCRs than the approximately 610-donor mean. Linkage disequilibrium might explain the correlated functional status among segregating V segments, but an unknown experimental factor could not be ruled out.

The V end gives up 0 bases and the J end 0 bases, leaving 7 bases in the junction not matched to a gene. CDR3 length: 17 amino acids, cysteine to phenylalanine. CDR3 DNA is the only sequence kept; it has 51 bases, read in frame from the first base. The germline V gene encodes CDR1 SGDLS and CDR2 YYNGEE. Comments on this clone: Its specific antigen is unknown. Base quality data are lacking; no much larger clone is found one base away.

The cohort consisted of 600 to 700 healthy bone marrow donors. At the time of sampling, every cohort member was nominally healthy, though immune exposures that went unrecorded were likely present. The donor tested CMV seropositive and was one of the 289 seropositive cohort members. A peripheral blood sample was collected from each donor, and TCR beta sequencing was performed on peripheral blood mononuclear cells. The Qiagen DNeasy Blood Extraction Kit was used to extract genomic DNA from the blood cell samples. The library was prepared using the immunoSEQ multiplex PCR assay. For the multiplex PCR, a mixture combining 60 forward primers for TCR Vbeta segments and 13 reverse primers for TCR Jbeta segments was used. Amplification of the CDR3 region of rearranged TCR beta genes was performed with a multiplex PCR assay on genomic DNA. Amplified TCR beta libraries were sequenced as 87-base-pair reads on the Illumina HiSeq System. Concerning the study's data processing: In a later analysis, tens of millions of unique TCR beta chains were counted across the 500 to 850 repertoires, and approximately 11 million of these chains were shared by at least two donors. Raw reads were error-corrected and collapsed into unique sequences by a nearest-neighbor algorithm in which closely related sequences were merged to remove PCR and sequencing errors. Alignment of CDR3 sequences to IMGT reference sequences was used to assign V, D and J gene segments. For a sequence to be retained, a match of at least six nucleotides to both a V gene segment and a J gene segment was required. Rearrangements were called productive when the CDR3 lacked stop codons and stayed in frame with V and J; all others were non-productive. Following IMGT convention, CDR3 was defined as the stretch from the second conserved V-encoded cysteine up to the conserved J-encoded phenylalanine. The earlier analysis of approximately 500 of the donors excluded sequences that lacked an unambiguous match to a single V gene segment. In an earlier analysis of approximately 550 of the donors, V segments were called functional above 56.7% productive rearrangements and were called segregating when the between-donor standard deviation exceeded 5%. A statistical classification framework was developed to diagnose cytomegalovirus status using the catalog of TCR beta chain sequences. In a later analysis, TCR nucleotide sequences were compared against IMGT/GENE-DB human TR gene sequences so that V and J genes could be assigned. The TCRdist pipeline was used in a later analysis to assign CDR3 sequences and most-parsimonious VDJ recombination scenarios. In a later analysis, each TCR beta chain was defined by its CDR3 amino acid sequence together with its V-gene family, and reads without a unique V-gene family were excluded. A later analysis removed 550 to 650 highly shared, low-generation-probability nucleotide sequences to deal with suspected cross-contamination and a sequencing artifact. A later analysis calculated a clonal expansion index for each public chain from normalized within-repertoire ranks of inferred template counts. In a later analysis, generation probabilities were computed with a VDJ recombination model fitted to out-of-frame rearrangements, and the resulting probabilities were checked against IGoR. In a later analysis, TCR-TCR, TCR-HLA and TCR-CMV co-occurrence was scored with hypergeometric tests, and a repertoire-size bias correction was applied to TCR pairs. False discovery rates were estimated in a later analysis by permuting HLA or CMV assignments 20 times. In a later analysis, co-occurring TCRs were grouped using DBSCAN, with TCRdist sequence similarity added in when clustering inside HLA-allele-positive subsets. Repertoires with fewer than 30,000 or more than 120,000 public chains were left out of co-occurrence clustering, as were five repertoires with anomalous nucleotide sharing. As stored in TCRdb, this immuneACCESS dataset retains in-frame rearrangements with V and J assigned. A fraction of the clones does not appear; measured against another copy, unresolved V genes explain less than half of the discrepancy, and the remainder lacks a known reason. V, J and clone size derive from that table, while D and trimming were established from the DNA sequence. Across this sample there are some 100,000 clones, with 70% to 80% seen only once. The ten largest clones represent around 4% of the sample.

The sequenced sample was PBMCs. This receptor chain uses TRBV9 and TRBJ2-7, with 9 bases aligning to TRBD2. The receptor was derived from a female donor in good health and CMV-seropositive. CDR3 reads: CASSVGLAGSSSYEQYF. Here is the DNA: TGTGCCAGCAGCGTAGGGCTAGCGGGATCGAGCTCCTACGAGCAGTACTTC. Reference TRBV9 and TRBJ2-7 proteins supply the regions before and after the CDR3; the full variable domain is: DSGVTQTPKHLITATGQRVTLRCSPRSGDLSVYWYQQSLDQGLQFLIQYYNGEERAKGNILERFSAQQFPDLHSELNLSSLELGDSALYFCASSVGLAGSSSYEQYFGPGTRLTVT.